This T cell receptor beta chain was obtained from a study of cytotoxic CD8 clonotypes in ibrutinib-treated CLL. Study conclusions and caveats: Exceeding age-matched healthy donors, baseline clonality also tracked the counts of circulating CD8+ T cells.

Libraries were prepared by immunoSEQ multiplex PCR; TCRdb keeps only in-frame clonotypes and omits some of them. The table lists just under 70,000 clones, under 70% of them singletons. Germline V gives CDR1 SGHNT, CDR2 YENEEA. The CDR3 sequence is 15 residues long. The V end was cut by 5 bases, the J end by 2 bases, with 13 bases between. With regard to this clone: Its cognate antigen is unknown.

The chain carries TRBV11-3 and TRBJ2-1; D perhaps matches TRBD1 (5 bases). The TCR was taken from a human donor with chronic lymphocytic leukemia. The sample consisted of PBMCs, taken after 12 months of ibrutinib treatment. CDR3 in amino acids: CASSTRVLAYNEQFF. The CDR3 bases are TGTGCCAGCAGCACCAGGGTTCTGGCCTACAATGAGCAGTTCTTC.